These 3 T cell receptor beta chains were all obtained from the same sample, sequenced in a study of T cell responses to AZD1222 COVID-19 vaccine (TCRdb year 2021). The time point label on this specimen signifies: about 28 days (+/-7) after the second vaccine dose. Receptor libraries were prepared by the immunoSEQ multiplex PCR assay. TCRdb holds this immuneACCESS table with in-frame rearrangements only. Some clones are missing; in checked studies, unresolved V genes explain under half, and the rest has no known cause. The sample table lists some 42,000 clones, approximately 83% of them with a count of one. Together, the top ten hold 15% to 20% of the sample. Sequences were derived from peripheral blood, sampled 28 days after the second AZD1222 dose. Receptors originate from an adult who received the AZD1222 COVID-19 vaccine.

This chain links TRBV15 with TRBJ1-3; 7 bases match TRBD1. CDR3 size: 15 residues. The V gene's germline CDR1 is LNHNV and CDR2 YYDKDF (reference sequence). The V and J ends lost 3 bases and 6 bases, in that order; junction bases with no gene match: 8. The CDR3 reads CATSRPTGKENTIYF. DNA for the CDR3: TGTGCCACCAGCAGGCCGACAGGGAAGGAAAACACCATATATTTT.

The CDR3 DNA is TGTGCCAGTAGCCCGGTGACGAAGGGAAACACCATATATTTT. Its translation is CASSPVTKGNTIYF. This chain links TRBV19 with TRBJ1-3; the D is unclear. Germline V gene lookup returns CDR1 LNHDA and CDR2 SQIVND (reference sequence). V was cut by 6 bases and J by 4 bases, with 13 bases left in between. The CDR3 sequence is 14 residues long.

The rearrangement links TRBV25-1 to TRBJ1-2; D is perhaps TRBD1 (5 bases). Trimming shortened V by 5 bases and J by 6 bases, and 10 bases separated the two germline ends. The CDR3 sequence is 12 residues long. Germline V lookup: CDR1 MGHDK, CDR2 SYGVNS. DNA of the CDR3: TGTGCCAGCAGTCCGCAGGGTCATGGCTACACCTTC. Encoded protein: CASSPQGHGYTF.